This T cell receptor beta chain was captured in a study of graft-versus-host responses after intestinal transplantation. The protocol was immunoSEQ multiplex PCR, while the TCRdb copy is restricted to in-frame clones and leaves out a portion. The table records tens of thousands of clones, 70% to 90% of them present only once. Per germline, CDR1 SGHDT and CDR2 YYEEEE. The V end lost 4 bases, the J end lost 1 base, and 11 bases lay between the germline ends. The CDR3 runs to 14 residues. As regards this clone: Antigen unknown.

Regarding the study as a whole: GvH clones were identified in recipient marrow, with some first appearing in ileum or blood.

The sequences come from PBMCs, collected 26 days after transplant. The genes are TRBV5-6 and TRBJ2-5; D unresolved. This receptor was obtained from a human patient who received an intestinal transplant, so some T cells may come from the graft donor. CDR3 loop: CASSGRRSQETQYF. Here the CDR3 DNA reads TGTGCCAGCAGCGGTAGGCGGTCCCAAGAGACCCAGTACTTC.